This TCR beta chain derives from a study of T cells after yellow fever vaccination. Study findings and constraints: In FACS-sorted repertoires, abundant clonotypes from the bulk population could appear as contaminants.

In TCRdb, the 5' RACE reads were re-called with MiXCR into one record per CDR3 protein. The sample gives some 340,000 distinct CDR3 sequences, roughly 4% of which show up once; roughly 24% is in the top ten. The CDR3 totals 10 residues. Looked up from germline, CDR1 is KGHDR and CDR2 is SFDVKD. Trimming shortened V by 6 bases and J by 8 bases, and 5 bases separated the two germline ends. This clonotype has more than one count but fewer than ten. The antigen remains unidentified. The sample was PBMCs, taken 5 days after the yellow fever booster vaccination. This clonotype originated in a man aged 18-30 years who received the YFV17D yellow fever vaccine. The rearrangement joins TRBV24-1 to TRBJ2-3; D is uncertain. CDR3 in amino acids: CATSPATQYF. CDR3 DNA sequence: TGTGCCACCAGTCCGGCTACGCAGTATTTT.